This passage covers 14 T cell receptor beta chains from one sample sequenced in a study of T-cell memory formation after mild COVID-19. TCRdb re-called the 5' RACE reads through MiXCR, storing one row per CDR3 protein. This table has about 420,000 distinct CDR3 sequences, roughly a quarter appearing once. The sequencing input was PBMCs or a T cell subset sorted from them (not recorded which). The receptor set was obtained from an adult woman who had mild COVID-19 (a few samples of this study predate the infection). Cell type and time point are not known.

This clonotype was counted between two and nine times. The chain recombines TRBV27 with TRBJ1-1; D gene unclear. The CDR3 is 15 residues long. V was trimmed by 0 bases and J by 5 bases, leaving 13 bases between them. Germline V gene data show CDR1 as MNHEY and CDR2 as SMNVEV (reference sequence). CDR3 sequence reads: CASSLSPRAGTEAFF. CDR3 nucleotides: TGTGCCAGCAGTTTATCCCCCCGGGCGGGGACTGAAGCTTTCTTT.

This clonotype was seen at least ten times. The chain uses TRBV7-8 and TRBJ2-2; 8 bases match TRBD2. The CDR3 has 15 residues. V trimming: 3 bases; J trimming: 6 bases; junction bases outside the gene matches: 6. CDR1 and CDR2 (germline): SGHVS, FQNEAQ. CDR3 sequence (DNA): TGTGCCAGCAGCTTCGGGGGGGCCGTACCCGGGGAGCTGTTTTTT. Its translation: CASSFGGAVPGELFF.

Here the CDR3 DNA reads TGCGCCAGCAGTCGAGGTGGGACAGGGGGCATCCAGAGCTCCTACGAGCAGTACTTC. It codes for CASSRGGTGGIQSSYEQYF. The rearrangement uses TRBV23-1 and TRBJ2-7; 12 bases fit TRBD1. TRBV23-1 is assigned to the ORF class and has an uncertain function. Unmatched junction bases numbered 13, after V lost 4 bases and J lost 0 bases. The CDR3 spans 19 residues.

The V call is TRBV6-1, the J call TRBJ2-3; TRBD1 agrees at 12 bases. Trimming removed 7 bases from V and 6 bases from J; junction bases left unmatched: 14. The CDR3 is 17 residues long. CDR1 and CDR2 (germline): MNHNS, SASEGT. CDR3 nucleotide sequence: TGTGCCAGCATGGTCCTTCCGGGACAGGGGGCAGGGGATACGCAGTATTTT. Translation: CASMVLPGQGAGDTQYF.

CDR3 DNA sequence: TGCGCCAGCAGCCCCCCGGGGGAAGCGTCACAAGAGACCCAGTACTTC. Translation gives CASSPPGEASQETQYF. V usage is TRBV4-1 and J usage is TRBJ2-5; D perhaps matches TRBD2 (6 bases). The CDR3 extends over 16 amino acids. Trimming took off 4 bases at V and 2 bases at J, with 17 bases between the two ends. CDR1 is MGHRA and CDR2 is YSYEKL in the germline V gene.

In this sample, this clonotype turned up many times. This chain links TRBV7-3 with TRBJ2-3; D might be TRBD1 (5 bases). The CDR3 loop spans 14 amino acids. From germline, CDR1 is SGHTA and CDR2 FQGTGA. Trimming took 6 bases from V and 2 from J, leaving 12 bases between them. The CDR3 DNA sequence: TGTGCCAGCAGTTTGACAGCATCCACAGATACGCAGTATTTT. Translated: CASSLTASTDTQYF.

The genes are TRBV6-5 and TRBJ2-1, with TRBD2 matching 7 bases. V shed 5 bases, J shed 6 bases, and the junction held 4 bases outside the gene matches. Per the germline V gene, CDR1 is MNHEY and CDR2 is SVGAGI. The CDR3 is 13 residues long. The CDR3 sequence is CASSQRGLNEQFF. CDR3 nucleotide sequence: TGTGCCAGCAGTCAGCGGGGCCTCAATGAGCAGTTCTTC.

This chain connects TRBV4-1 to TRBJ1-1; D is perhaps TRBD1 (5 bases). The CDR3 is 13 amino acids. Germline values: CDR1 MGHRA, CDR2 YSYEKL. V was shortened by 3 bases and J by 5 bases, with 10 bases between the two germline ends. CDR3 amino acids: CASSQGVRTEAFF. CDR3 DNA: TGCGCCAGCAGCCAGGGGGTGCGAACTGAAGCTTTCTTT.

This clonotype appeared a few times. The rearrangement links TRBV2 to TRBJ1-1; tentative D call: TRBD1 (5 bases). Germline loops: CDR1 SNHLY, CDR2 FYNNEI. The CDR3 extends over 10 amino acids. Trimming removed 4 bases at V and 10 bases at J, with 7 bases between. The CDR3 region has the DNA TGTGCCAGCAGTGGGGGGGGAGCTTTCTTT. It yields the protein CASSGGGAFF.

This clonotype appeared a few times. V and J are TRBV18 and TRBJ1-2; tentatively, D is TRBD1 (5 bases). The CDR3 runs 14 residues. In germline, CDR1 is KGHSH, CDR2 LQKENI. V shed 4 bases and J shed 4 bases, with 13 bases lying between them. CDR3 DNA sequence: TGTGCCAGCTCACAGGATGGGACGGCCTATGGCTACACCTTC. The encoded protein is CASSQDGTAYGYTF.

CDR3 region: CASSLVGLGEAFF. In DNA, the CDR3 is TGTGCCAGCAGCTTAGTCGGGTTAGGTGAAGCTTTCTTT. The chain employs TRBV7-9 and TRBJ1-1; D gene uncertain. This CDR3 is 13 amino acids long. The V and J ends lost 1 base and 7 bases respectively, with 10 bases between them. CDR1 is SEHNR and CDR2 is FQNEAQ in the germline V gene (reference sequence). Using reference TRBV7-9 and TRBJ1-1 for the parts outside the CDR3, the full variable domain is DTGVSQNPRHKITKRGQNVTFRCDPISEHNRLYWYRQTLGQGPEFLTYFQNEAQLEKSRLLSDRFSAERPKGSFSTLEIQRTEQGDSAMYLCASSLVGLGEAFFGQGTRLTVV.

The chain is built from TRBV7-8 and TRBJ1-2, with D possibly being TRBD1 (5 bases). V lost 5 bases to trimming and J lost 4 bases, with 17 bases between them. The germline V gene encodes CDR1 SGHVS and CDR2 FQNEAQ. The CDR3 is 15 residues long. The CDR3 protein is CASSTGGGFLYGYTF. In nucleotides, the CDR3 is TGTGCCAGCAGCACCGGGGGAGGGTTCCTCTATGGCTACACCTTC.

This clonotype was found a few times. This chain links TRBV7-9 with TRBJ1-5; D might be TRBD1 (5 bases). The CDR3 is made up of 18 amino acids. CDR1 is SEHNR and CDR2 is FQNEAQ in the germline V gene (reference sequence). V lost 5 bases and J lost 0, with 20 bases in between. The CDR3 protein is CASSATGVGTYSNQPQHF. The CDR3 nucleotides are TGTGCCAGCAGCGCCACGGGCGTTGGGACTTATAGCAATCAGCCCCAGCATTTT.

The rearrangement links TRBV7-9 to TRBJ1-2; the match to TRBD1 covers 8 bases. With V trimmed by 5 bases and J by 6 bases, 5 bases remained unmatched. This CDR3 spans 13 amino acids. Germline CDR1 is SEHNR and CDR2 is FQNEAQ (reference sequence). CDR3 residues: CASSQDRANGYTF. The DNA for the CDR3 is TGTGCCAGCAGCCAGGACAGGGCGAATGGCTACACCTTC.